This T cell receptor beta chain is from a study of blood T cell repertoires in COVID-19. Overall study: Specimens from acute and convalescent COVID-19 originated in the United States, Italy and Spain. PBMCs, B-cell-depleted T cells, or T cells provided the cDNA or gDNA that made up the material.

As processed by the authors: Amplified reference gene primers provided the basis for estimating nucleated cell counts. Clones were read by immunoSEQ multiplex PCR, and TCRdb kept only the in-frame ones, dropping some. V and J calls and clone size come straight from that table; D and trimming were deduced from the DNA. The data show some 300,000 clones, 75% to 90% seen once. Germline V lookup: CDR1 SGHAT, CDR2 FQNNGV. Unmatched junction bases numbered 8, after V lost 6 bases and J lost 6 bases. CDR3 length: 15 residues. In its sample, this clone was seen a few times. Sequencing input: peripheral blood. This sequence was found in a man younger than 35 with active or convalescent COVID-19. This sequence joins TRBV11-2 and TRBJ1-1, with 12 nucleotides matching TRBD1. As DNA, the CDR3 is TGTGCCAGCAGGCCCGGGACAGGGGGCATGTCTGAAGCTTTCTTT. Protein sequence: CASRPGTGGMSEAFF.